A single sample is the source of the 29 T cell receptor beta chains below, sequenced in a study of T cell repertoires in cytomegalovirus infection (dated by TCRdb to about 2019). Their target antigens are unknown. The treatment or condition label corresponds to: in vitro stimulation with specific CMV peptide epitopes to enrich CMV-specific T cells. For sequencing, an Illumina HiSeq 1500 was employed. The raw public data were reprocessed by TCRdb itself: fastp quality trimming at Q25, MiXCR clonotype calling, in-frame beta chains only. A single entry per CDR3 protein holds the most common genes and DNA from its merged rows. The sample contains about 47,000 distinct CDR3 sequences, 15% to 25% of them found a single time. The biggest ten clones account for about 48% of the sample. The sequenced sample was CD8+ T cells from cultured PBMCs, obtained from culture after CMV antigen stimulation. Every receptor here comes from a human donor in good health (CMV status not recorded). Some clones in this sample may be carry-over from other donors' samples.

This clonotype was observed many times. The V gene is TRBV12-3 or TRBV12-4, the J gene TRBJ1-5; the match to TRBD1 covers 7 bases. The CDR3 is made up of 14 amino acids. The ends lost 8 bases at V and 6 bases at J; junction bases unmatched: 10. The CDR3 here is CASGLGGEGQPQHF. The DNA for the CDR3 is TGTGCCAGCGGCTTAGGGGGCGAAGGTCAGCCCCAGCATTTT.

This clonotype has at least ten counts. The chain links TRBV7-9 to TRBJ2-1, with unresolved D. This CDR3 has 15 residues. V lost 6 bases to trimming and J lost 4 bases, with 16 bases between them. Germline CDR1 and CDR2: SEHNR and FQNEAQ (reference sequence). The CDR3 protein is CASRPSEGGYNEQFF. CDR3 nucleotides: TGTGCCAGCAGGCCTAGTGAAGGCGGTTACAATGAGCAGTTCTTC.

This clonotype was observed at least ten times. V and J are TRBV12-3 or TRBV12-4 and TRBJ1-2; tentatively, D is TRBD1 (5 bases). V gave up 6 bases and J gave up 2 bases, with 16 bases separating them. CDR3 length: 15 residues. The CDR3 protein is CASSPSVRGNYGYTF. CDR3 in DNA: TGTGCCAGCAGCCCCTCCGTAAGGGGCAACTATGGCTACACCTTC.

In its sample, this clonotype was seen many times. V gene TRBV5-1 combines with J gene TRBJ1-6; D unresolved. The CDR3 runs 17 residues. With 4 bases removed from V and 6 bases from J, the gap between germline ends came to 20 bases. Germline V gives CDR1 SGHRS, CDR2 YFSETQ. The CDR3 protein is CASSPQRTGIFNSPLHF. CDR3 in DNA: TGCGCCAGCAGCCCACAACGAACGGGAATCTTTAATTCACCCCTCCACTTT.

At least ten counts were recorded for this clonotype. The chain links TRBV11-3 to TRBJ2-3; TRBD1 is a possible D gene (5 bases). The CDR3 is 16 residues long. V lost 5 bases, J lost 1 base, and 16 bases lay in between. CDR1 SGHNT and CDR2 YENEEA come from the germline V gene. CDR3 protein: CASSVRGAYGTDTQYF. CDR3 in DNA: TGTGCCAGCAGCGTTAGGGGTGCGTACGGCACAGATACGCAGTATTTT.

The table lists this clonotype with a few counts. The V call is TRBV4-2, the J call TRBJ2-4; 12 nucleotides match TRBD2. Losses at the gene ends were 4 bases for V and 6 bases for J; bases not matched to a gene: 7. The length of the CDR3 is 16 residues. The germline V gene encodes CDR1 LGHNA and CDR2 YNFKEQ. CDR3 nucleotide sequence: TGTGCCAGCAGCCCCCGACTAGCGGGGGATGGAAACATTCAGTACTTC. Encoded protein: CASSPRLAGDGNIQYF.

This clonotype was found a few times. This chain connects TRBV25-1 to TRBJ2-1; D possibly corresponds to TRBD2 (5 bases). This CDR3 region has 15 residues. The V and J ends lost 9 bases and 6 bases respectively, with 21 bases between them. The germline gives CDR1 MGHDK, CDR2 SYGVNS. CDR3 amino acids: CASRRSADSANEQFF. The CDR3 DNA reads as TGTGCCAGTCGAAGAAGTGCGGACTCGGCCAATGAGCAGTTCTTC.

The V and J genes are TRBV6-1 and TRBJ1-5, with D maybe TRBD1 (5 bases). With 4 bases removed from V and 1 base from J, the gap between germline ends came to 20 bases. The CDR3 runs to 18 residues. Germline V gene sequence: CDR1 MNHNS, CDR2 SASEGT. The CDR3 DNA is TGTGCCAGCAGTGCGGGAGCCTCAGGGAATAGGAGCAATCAGCCCCAGCATTTT. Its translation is CASSAGASGNRSNQPQHF.

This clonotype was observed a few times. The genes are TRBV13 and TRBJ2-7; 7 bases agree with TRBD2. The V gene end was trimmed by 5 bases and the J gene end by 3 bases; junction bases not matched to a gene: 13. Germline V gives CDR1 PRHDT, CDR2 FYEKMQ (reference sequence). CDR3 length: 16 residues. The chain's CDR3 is CASSPSPTSYNYEQYF. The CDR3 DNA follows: TGTGCCAGCAGCCCGAGCCCGACTAGCTACAACTACGAGCAGTACTTC.

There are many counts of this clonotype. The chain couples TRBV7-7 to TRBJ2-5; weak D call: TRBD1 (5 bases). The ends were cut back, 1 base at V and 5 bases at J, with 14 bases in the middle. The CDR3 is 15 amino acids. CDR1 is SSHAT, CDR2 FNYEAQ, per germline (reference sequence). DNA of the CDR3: TGTGCCAGCAGCTTAGATGCAGGGTTGGCGGAGACCCAGTACTTC. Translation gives CASSLDAGLAETQYF.

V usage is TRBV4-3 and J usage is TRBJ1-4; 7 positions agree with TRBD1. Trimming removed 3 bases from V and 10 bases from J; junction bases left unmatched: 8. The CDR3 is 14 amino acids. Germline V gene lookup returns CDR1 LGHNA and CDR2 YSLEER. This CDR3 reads CASSQSGTARKLFF. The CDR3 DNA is TGCGCCAGCAGCCAGTCCGGGACAGCAAGAAAACTGTTTTTT.

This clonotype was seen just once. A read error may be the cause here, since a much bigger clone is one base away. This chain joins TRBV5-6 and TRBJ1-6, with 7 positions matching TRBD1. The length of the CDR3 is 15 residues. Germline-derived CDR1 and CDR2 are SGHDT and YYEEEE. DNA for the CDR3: TGTGCCAGCAGCCCTGGGACAGCAGGGAATTCATCCCTCCACTTT. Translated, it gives CASSPGTAGNSSLHF. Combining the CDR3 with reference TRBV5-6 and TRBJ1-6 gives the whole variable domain DAGVTQSPTHLIKTRGQQVTLRCSPKSGHDTVSWYQQALGQGPQFIFQYYEEEERQRGNFPDRFSGHQFPNYSSELNVNALLLGDSALYLCASSPGTAGNSSLHFGNGTRLTVT.

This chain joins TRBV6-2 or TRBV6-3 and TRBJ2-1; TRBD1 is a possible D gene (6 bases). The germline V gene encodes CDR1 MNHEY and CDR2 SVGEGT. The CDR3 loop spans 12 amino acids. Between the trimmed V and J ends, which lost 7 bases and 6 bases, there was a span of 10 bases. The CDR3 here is CASTQTGNEQFF. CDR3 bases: TGTGCCAGCACCCAGACAGGCAATGAGCAGTTCTTC.

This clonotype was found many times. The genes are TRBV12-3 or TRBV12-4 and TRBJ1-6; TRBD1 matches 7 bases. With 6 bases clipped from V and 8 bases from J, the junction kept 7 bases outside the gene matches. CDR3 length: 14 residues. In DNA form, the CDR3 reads TGTGCCAGCAGCCCGGGACAGTTATATTCACCCCTCCACTTT. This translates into CASSPGQLYSPLHF.

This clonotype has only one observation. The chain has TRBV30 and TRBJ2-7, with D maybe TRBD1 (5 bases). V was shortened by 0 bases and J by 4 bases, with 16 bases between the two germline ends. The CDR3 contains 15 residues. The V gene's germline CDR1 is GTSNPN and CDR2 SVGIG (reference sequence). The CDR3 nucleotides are TGTGCCTGGAGTGTAAATTGGGGCAACGGGTACGAGCAGTACTTC. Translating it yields CAWSVNWGNGYEQYF.

CDR3 loop: CASTLRGGGSTEAFF. CDR3 bases: TGTGCCAGCACCCTACGGGGGGGTGGTAGCACTGAAGCTTTCTTT. The rearrangement links TRBV12-3 or TRBV12-4 to TRBJ1-1; TRBD1 might be the D (5 bases). V dropped 7 bases and J dropped 4 bases, with 19 bases sitting between them. The CDR3 totals 15 residues.

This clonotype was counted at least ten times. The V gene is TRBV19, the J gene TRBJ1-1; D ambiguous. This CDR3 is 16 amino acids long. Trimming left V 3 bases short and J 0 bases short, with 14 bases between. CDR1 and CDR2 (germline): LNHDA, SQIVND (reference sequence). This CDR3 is CASSMGLGLMNTEAFF. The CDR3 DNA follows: TGTGCCAGTAGTATGGGGTTGGGGTTGATGAACACTGAAGCTTTCTTT.

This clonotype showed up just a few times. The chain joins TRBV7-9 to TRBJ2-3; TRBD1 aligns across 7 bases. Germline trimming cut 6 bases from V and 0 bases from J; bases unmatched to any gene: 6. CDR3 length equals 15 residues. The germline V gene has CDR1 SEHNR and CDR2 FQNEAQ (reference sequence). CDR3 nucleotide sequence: TGTGCCAGCAGAGATGGGACAGACAGCACAGATACGCAGTATTTT. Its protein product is CASRDGTDSTDTQYF. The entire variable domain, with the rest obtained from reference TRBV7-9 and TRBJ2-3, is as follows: DTGVSQNPRHKITKRGQNVTFRCDPISEHNRLYWYRQTLGQGPEFLTYFQNEAQLEKSRLLSDRFSAERPKGSFSTLEIQRTEQGDSAMYLCASRDGTDSTDTQYFGPGTRLTVL.

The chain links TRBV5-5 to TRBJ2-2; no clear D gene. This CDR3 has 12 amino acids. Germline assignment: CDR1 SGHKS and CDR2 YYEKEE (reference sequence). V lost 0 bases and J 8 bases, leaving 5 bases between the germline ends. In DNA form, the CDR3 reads TGTGCCAGCAGCTTGGGCGGAGGGGAGCTGTTTTTT. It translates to CASSLGGGELFF.

For the CDR3, the DNA is TGTGCCAGTAGTATGGATACAGGGTATGGGCAGTTCTTC. Translation gives CASSMDTGYGQFF. The chain employs TRBV19 and TRBJ2-1; tentative D call: TRBD1 (6 bases). V was pared by 3 bases and J by 12 bases, with 15 bases between. The germline V gene has CDR1 LNHDA and CDR2 SQIVND (reference sequence). The length of the CDR3 is 13 residues.

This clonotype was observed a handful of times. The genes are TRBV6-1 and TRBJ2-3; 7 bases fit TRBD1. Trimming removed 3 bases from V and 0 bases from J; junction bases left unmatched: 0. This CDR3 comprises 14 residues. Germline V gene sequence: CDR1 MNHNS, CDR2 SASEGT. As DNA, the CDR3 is TGTGCCAGCAGTGAGGGACAGAGCACAGATACGCAGTATTTT. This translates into CASSEGQSTDTQYF.

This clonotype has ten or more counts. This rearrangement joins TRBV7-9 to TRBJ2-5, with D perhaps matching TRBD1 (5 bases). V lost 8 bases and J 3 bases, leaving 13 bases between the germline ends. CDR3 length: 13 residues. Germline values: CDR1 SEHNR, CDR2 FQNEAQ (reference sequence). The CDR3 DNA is TGTGCCAGCCTCTCGCCAGGGAAAGAGACCCAGTACTTC. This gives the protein CASLSPGKETQYF.

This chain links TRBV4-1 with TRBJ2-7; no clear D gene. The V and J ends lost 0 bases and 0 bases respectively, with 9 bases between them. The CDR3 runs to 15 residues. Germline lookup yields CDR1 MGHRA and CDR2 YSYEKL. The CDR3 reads CASSQESRSSYEQYF. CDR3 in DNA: TGCGCCAGCAGCCAAGAGTCCAGGTCCTCCTACGAGCAGTACTTC.

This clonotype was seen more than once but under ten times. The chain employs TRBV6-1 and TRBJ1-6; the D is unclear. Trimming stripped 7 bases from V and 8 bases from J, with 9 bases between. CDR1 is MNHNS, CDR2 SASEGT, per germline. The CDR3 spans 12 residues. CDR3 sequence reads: CASNPPYSPLHF. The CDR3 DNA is TGTGCCAGCAACCCGCCATATTCACCCCTCCACTTT.

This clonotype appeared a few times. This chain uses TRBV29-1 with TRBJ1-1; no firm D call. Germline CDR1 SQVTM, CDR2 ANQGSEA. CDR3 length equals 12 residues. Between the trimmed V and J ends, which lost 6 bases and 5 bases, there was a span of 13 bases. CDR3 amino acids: CSVDGLGTEAFF. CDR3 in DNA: TGCAGCGTGGACGGTCTCGGGACTGAAGCTTTCTTT.

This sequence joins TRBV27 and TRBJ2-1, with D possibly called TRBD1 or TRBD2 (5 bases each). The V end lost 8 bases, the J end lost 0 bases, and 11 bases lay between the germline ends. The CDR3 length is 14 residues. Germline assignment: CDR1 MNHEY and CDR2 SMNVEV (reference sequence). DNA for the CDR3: TGTGCCAGCGGGGGTAGTAGCTCCTACAATGAGCAGTTCTTC. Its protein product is CASGGSSSYNEQFF.

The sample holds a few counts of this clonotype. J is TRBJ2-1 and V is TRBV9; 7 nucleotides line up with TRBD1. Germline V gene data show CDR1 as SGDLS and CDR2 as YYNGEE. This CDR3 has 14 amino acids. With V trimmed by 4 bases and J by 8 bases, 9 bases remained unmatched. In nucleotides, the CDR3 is TGTGCCAGCAGCCCCGCCGGGACAGTGGATGAGCAGTTCTTC. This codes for CASSPAGTVDEQFF.

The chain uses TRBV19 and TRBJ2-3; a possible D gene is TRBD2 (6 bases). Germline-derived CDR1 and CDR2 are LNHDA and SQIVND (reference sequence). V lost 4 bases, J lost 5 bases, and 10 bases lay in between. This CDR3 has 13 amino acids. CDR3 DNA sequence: TGTGCCAGTAGTAATCGCGGGAAAGATACGCAGTATTTT. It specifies CASSNRGKDTQYF.

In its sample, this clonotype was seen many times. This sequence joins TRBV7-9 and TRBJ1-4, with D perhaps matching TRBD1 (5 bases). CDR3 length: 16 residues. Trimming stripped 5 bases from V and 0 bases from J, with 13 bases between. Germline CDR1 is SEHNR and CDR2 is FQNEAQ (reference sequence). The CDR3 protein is CASSLRQTATNEKLFF. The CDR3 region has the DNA TGTGCCAGCAGCCTTAGACAGACCGCAACTAATGAAAAACTGTTTTTT.